This T cell receptor (beta chain) appears in the sequencing data of a study of OX40 agonist ivuxolimab in advanced cancers. Looking at the study overall: Clinicians treated patients with ivuxolimab, an agonistic anti-OX40 (CD134) antibody. People who had prior anti-PD-1, anti-PD-L1 or anti-CTLA-4 therapy could take part, and roughly 44% had some.

Comment on this clone: Its antigen is unknown.

Notes on the study in general: There were also nonresponders showing low normalized T-cell clonal expansion. Both blood CD4+ and CD8+ T cells showed clonal growth by week 6 at 0.1 to 3.0 mg/kg.

TCRdb keeps only in-frame clones here, not all; method: immunoSEQ multiplex PCR. The repertoire includes under 35,000 clones, around 80% of them detected once, and approximately 21% sits in the top ten. V was trimmed by 11 bases and J by 2 bases, leaving 16 bases between them. CDR1 is LNHDA, CDR2 SQIVND, per germline (reference sequence). The CDR3 runs to 14 residues. The TCR sequence derives from an adult with an advanced solid tumor such as melanoma, head and neck, liver or kidney cancer. This chain joins TRBV19 and TRBJ1-5; D not certain. Sequences were derived from CD4+ or CD8+ T cells sorted from blood, sampled in a trial of the OX40 agonist ivuxolimab. The CDR3 nucleotides read TGTGCCGGCCCGGAAAGGGCGCGCAATCAGCCCCAGCATTTT. Its protein product is CAGPERARNQPQHF.